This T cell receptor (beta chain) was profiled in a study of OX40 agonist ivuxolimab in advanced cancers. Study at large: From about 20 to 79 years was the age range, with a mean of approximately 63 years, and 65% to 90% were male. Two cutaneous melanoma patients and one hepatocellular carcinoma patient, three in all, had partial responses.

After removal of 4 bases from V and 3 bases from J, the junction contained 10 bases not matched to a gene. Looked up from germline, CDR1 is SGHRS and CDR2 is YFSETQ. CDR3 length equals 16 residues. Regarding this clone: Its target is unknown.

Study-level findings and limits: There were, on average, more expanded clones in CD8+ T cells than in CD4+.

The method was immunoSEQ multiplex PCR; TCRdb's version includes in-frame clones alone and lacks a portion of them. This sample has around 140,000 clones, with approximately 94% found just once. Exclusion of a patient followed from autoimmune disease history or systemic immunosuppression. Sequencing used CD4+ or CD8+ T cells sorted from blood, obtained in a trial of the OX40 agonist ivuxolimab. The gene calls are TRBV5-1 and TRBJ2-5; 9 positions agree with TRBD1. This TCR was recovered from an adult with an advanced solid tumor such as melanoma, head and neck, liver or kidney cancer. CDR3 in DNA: TGCGCCAGCAGCCCACTCCCGGGACAGGGAAAAGAGACCCAGTACTTC. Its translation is CASSPLPGQGKETQYF.